Listed here are 5 T cell receptor beta chains from one sample, sequenced in a study of blood T cell repertoires in COVID-19. Libraries were prepared by immunoSEQ multiplex PCR; TCRdb keeps only in-frame clonotypes and omits some of them. Here the sample spans fewer than 80,000 clones, approximately 86% being singletons. Source material: peripheral blood. The receptors come from a man older than 75 with COVID-19, enrolled during active disease.

The genes are TRBV6-5 and TRBJ1-4, with D hard to call. Germline CDR1 MNHEY, CDR2 SVGAGI. This CDR3 spans 14 amino acids. V gave up 2 bases and J gave up 5 bases, with 9 bases separating them. CDR3 sequence reads: CASSYTFRNEKLFF. CDR3 in DNA: TGTGCCAGCAGTTACACGTTCCGGAATGAAAAACTGTTTTTT.

The genes are TRBV2 and TRBJ1-2, with D unclear. CDR1 is SNHLY, CDR2 FYNNEI, per germline. V lost 2 bases to trimming and J lost 4 bases, with 5 bases between them. The CDR3 contains 12 residues. CDR3 DNA sequence: TGTGCCAGCAGTGAATCCGGCTATGGCTACACCTTC. It codes for CASSESGYGYTF.

V gene TRBV9 combines with J gene TRBJ2-1; 10 bases fit TRBD2. Germline assignment: CDR1 SGDLS and CDR2 YYNGEE. The V segment lost 4 bases and the J segment 4 bases; nucleotides outside the gene matches: 5. CDR3 length: 15 amino acids. The CDR3, as DNA: TGTGCCAGCAGCCCAGCGGGGGGGCCGTACAATGAGCAGTTCTTC. Amino acid sequence: CASSPAGGPYNEQFF.

The J gene is TRBJ1-6, the V gene TRBV2; perhaps TRBD1 as D (6 bases). Germline V gives CDR1 SNHLY, CDR2 FYNNEI. V was trimmed by 6 bases and J by 5 bases, leaving 8 bases between them. CDR3 size: 13 residues. CDR3 bases: TGTGCCAGCAGAGGACAGAATAATTCACCCCTCCACTTT. It translates to CASRGQNNSPLHF.

The rearrangement joins TRBV6-5 to TRBJ2-7; D possibly corresponds to TRBD1 (5 bases). Germline CDR1 and CDR2: MNHEY and SVGAGI. The V gene lost 6 bases and the J gene lost 6 bases, with 18 bases spanning the gap. CDR3 size: 14 residues. In nucleotides, the CDR3 is TGTGCCAGCAGCATCAGGGTCAGCCGGTCCGAGCAGTACTTC. Amino acid sequence: CASSIRVSRSEQYF.